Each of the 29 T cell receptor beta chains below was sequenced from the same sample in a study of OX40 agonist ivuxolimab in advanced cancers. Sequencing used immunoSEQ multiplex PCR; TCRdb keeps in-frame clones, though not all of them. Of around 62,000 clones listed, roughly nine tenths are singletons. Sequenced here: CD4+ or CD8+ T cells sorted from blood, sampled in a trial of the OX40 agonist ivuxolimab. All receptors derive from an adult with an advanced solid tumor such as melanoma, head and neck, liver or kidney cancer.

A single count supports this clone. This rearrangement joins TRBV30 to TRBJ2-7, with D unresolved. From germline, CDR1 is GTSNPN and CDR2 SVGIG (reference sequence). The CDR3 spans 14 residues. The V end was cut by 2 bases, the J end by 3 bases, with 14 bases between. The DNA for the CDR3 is TGTGCCTGGAGTCCAGTGCTGGGTCTCTACGAGCAGTACTTC. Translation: CAWSPVLGLYEQYF.

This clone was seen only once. DNA of the CDR3: TGCGCCAGCAGCTTGGGGGTCTTGACAGGGTATACCGACAATGAGCAGTTCTTC. Translated: CASSLGVLTGYTDNEQFF. The genes are TRBV5-1 and TRBJ2-1, with 7 bases fitting TRBD1. The CDR3 runs 18 residues. V was pared by 0 bases and J by 5 bases, with 14 bases of the junction left unmatched. Germline CDR1 is SGHRS and CDR2 is YFSETQ.

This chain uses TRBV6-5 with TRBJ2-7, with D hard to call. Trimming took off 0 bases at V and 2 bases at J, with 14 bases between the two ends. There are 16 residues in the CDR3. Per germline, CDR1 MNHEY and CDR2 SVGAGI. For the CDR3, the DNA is TGTGCCAGCAGTTACTCGAATCCCGAAAAAACCTACGAGCAGTACTTC. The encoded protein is CASSYSNPEKTYEQYF.

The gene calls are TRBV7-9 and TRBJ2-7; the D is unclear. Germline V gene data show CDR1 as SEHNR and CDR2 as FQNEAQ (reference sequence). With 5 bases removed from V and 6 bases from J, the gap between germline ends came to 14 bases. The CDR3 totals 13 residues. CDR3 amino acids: CASSIGPTTEQYV. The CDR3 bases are TGTGCCAGCAGCATCGGGCCTACAACCGAGCAGTACGTC.

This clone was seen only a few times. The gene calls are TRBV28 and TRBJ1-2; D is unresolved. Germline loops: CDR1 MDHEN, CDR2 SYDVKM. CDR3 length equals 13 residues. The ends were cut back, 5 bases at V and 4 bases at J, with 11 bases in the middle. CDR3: CASSKTVSYGYTF. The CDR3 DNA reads TGTGCCAGCAGTAAGACGGTTAGCTATGGCTACACCTTC.

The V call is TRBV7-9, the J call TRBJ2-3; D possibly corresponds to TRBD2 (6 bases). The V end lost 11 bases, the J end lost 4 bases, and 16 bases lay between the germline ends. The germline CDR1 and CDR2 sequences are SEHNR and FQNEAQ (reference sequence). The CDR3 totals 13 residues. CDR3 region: CAELAPTADTQYF. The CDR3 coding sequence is TGTGCCGAACTAGCCCCCACGGCAGATACGCAGTATTTT.

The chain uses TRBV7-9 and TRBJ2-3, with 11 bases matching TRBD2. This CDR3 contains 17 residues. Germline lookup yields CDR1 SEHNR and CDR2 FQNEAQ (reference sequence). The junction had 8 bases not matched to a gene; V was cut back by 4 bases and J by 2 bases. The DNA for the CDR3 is TGTGCCAGCAGCTCGATAGCGGGAGGGCCTGACACAGATACGCAGTATTTT. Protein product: CASSSIAGGPDTDTQYF.

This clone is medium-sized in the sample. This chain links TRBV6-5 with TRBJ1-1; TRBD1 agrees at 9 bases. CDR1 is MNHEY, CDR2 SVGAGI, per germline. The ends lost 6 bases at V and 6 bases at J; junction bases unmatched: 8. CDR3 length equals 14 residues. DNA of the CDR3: TGTGCCAGCAGCCCCGGGACAGGGCTGGCTGAAGCTTTCTTT. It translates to CASSPGTGLAEAFF.

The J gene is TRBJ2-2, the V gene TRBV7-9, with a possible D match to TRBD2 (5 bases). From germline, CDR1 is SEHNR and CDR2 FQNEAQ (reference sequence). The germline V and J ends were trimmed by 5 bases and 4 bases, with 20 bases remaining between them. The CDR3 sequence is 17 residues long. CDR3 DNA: TGTGCCAGCAGCGCTCAAGACGTTCTAGAGGGCACCGGGGAGCTGTTTTTT. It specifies CASSAQDVLEGTGELFF.

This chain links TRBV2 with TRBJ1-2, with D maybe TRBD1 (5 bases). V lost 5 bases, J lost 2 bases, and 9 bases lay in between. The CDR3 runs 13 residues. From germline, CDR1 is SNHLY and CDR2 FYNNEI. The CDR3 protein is CASSSDRNYGYTF. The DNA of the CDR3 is TGTGCCAGCAGTTCCGACAGAAACTATGGCTACACCTTC.

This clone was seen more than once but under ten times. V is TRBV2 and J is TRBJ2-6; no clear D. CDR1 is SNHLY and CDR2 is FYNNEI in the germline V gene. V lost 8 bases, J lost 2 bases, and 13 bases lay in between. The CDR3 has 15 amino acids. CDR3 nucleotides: TGTGCCAGCCACAAGGCAAAAACTGGGGCCAACGTCCTGACTTTC. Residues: CASHKAKTGANVLTF.

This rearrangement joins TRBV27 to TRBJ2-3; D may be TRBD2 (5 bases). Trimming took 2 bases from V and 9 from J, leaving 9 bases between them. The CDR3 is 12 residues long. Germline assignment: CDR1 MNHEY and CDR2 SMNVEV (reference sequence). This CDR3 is CASSLISGTQYF. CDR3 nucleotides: TGTGCCAGCAGTTTAATCTCGGGAACGCAGTATTTT.

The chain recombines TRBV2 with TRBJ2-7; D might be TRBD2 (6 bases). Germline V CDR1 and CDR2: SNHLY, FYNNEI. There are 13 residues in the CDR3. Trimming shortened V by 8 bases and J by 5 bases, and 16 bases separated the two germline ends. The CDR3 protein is CASFLSSGDEQYV. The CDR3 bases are TGTGCCAGCTTCCTCTCATCGGGGGACGAGCAGTACGTC.

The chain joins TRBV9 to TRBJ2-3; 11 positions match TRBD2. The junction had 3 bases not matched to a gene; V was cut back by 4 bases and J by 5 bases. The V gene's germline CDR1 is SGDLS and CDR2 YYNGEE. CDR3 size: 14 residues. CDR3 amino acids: CASSRTSGRDTQYF. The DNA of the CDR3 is TGTGCCAGCAGCCGAACTAGCGGGAGAGATACGCAGTATTTT.

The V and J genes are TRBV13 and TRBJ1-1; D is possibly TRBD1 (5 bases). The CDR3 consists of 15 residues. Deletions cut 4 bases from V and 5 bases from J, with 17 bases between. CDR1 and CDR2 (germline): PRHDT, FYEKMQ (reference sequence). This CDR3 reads CASSSGTDLTTEAFF. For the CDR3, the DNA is TGTGCCAGCAGCTCAGGGACGGATTTAACGACTGAAGCTTTCTTT.

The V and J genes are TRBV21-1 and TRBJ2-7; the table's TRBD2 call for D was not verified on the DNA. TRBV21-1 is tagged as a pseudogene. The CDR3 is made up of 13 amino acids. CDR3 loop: CASTRGGPYEQYV. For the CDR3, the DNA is TGTGCCAGCACCCGGGGGGGGCCCTACGAGCAGTACGTC.

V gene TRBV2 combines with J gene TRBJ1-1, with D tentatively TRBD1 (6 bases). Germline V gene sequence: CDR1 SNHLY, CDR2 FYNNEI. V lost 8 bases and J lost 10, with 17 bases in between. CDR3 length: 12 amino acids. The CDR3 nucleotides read TGTGCCAGCGAGGAGGACAGCTTCGGAGCTTTCTTT. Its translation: CASEEDSFGAFF. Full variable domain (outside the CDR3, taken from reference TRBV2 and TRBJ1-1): EPEVTQTPSHQVTQMGQEVILRCVPISNHLYFYWYRQILGQKVEFLVSFYNNEISEKSEIFDDQFSVERPDGSNFTLKIRSTKLEDSAMYFCASEEDSFGAFFGQGTRLTVV.

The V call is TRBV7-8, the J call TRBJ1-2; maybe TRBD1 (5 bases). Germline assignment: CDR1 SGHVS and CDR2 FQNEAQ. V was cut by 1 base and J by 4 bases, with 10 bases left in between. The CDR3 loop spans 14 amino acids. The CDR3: CASSLVGPAYGYTF. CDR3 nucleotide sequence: TGTGCCAGCAGCTTAGTGGGGCCAGCCTATGGCTACACCTTC.

The CDR3 coding sequence is TGTGCCAGCAGTTTATTGTCAGGGGCTGGGGAAAAACTGTTTTTT. This gives the protein CASSLLSGAGEKLFF. The gene calls are TRBV28 and TRBJ1-4; tentatively, D is TRBD1 (6 bases). There are 15 residues in the CDR3. The V gene lost 1 base and the J gene lost 8 bases, with 14 bases spanning the gap. CDR1 and CDR2 (germline): MDHEN, SYDVKM. The full variable domain, completed using reference TRBV28 and TRBJ1-4, is DVKVTQSSRYLVKRTGEKVFLECVQDMDHENMFWYRQDPGLGLRLIYFSYDVKMKEKGDIPEGYSVSREKKERFSLILESASTNQTSMYLCASSLLSGAGEKLFFGSGTQLSVL.

The CDR3 nucleotides are TGTGCCAGCAGCGTAGATTACACCGGGGAGCTGTTTTTT. Amino acids: CASSVDYTGELFF. The rearrangement joins TRBV9 to TRBJ2-2, with D uncertain. The V end lost 0 bases, the J end lost 3 bases, and 3 bases lay between the germline ends. CDR3 size: 13 residues. Germline V gene lookup returns CDR1 SGDLS and CDR2 YYNGEE.

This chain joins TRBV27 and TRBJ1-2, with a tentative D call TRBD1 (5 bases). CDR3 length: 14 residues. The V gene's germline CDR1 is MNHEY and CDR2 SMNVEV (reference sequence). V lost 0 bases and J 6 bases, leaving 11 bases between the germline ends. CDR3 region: CASSLSGRGNGYTF. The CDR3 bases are TGTGCCAGCAGTTTATCGGGCCGGGGGAATGGCTACACCTTC.

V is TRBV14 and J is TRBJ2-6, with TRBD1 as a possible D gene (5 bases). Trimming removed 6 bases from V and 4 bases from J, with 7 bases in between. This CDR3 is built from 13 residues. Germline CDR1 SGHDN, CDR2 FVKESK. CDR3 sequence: CASRGRGANVLTF. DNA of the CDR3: TGTGCCAGCAGGGGGCGCGGGGCCAACGTCCTGACTTTC.

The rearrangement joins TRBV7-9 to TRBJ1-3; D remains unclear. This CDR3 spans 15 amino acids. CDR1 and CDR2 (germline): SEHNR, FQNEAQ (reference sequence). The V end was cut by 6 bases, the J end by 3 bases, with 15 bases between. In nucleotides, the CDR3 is TGTGCCAGCAGTTTCCTCGGGGATGGTGGAAACACCATATATTTT. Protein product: CASSFLGDGGNTIYF.

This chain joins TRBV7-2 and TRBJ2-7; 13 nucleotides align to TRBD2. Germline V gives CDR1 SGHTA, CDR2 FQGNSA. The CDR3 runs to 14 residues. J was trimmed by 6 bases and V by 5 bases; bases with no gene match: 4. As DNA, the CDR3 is TGTGCCAGCAGCCTCTGGACTAGCGGGGGCGAGCAGTACTTC. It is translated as CASSLWTSGGEQYF.

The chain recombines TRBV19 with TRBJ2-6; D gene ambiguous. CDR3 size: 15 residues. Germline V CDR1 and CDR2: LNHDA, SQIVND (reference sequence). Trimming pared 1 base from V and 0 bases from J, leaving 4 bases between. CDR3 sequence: CASSIAPSGANVLTF. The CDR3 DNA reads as TGTGCCAGTAGTATAGCCCCCTCTGGGGCCAACGTCCTGACTTTC.

The DNA of the CDR3 is TGTGCCAGCAGCCTAGGTACGAGCTCCTACAATGAGCAGTTCTTC. It codes for CASSLGTSSYNEQFF. The chain has TRBV7-3 and TRBJ2-1, with no clear D. The CDR3 loop spans 15 amino acids. Deletions cut 5 bases from V and 0 bases from J, with 11 bases between. Germline V lookup: CDR1 SGHTA, CDR2 FQGTGA.

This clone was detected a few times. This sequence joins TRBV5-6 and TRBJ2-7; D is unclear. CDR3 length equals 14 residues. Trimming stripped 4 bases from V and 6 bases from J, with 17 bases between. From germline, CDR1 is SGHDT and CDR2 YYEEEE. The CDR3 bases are TGTGCCAGCAGCAAATCGGCAGGATGGGTCGAGCAGTACTTC. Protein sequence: CASSKSAGWVEQYF.

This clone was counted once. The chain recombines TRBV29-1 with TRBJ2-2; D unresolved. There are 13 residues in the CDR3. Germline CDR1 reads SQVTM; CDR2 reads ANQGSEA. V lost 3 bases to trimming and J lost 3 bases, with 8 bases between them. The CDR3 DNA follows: TGCAGCGTTGATTCAGGAGACACCGGGGAGCTGTTTTTT. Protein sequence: CSVDSGDTGELFF.

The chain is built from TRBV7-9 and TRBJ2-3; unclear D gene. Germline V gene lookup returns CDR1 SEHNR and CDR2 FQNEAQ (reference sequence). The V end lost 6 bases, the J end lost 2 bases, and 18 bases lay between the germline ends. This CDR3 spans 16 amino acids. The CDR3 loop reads CASRALLLTPTDTQYF. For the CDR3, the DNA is TGTGCCAGCAGGGCACTCTTACTCACTCCCACAGATACGCAGTATTTT.